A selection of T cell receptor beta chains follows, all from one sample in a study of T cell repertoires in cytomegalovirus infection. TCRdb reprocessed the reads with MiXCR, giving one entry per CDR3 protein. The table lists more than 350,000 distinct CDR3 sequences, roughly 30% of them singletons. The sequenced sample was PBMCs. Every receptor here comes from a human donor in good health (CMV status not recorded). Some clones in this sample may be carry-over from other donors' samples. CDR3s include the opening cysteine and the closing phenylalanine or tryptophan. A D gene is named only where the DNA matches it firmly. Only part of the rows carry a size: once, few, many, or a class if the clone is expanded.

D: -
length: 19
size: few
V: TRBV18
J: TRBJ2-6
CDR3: CASSPPDAQTGTGANVLTF
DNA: TGTGCCAGCTCACCACCGGACGCACAAACAGGGACTGGGGCCAACGTCCTGACTTTC

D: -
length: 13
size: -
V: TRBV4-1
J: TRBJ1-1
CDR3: CASSQVTDTEAFF
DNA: TGCGCCAGCAGCCAAGTAACAGACACTGAAGCTTTCTTT

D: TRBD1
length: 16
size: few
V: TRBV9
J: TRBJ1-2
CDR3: CASTQRQGGLNYGYTF
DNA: TGTGCCAGCACTCAGAGACAGGGAGGCCTTAACTATGGCTACACCTTC

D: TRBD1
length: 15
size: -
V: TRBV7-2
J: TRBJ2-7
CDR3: CASSSAGTGPYEQYF
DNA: TGTGCCAGCAGCTCGGCCGGGACAGGGCCCTACGAGCAGTACTTC

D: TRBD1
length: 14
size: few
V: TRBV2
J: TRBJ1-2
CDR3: CASGAGGANYGYTF
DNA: TGTGCCAGCGGCGCAGGGGGAGCTAACTATGGCTACACCTTC

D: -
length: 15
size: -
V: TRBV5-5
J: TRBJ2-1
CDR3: CASSRRGQNYNEQFF
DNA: TGTGCCAGCAGCCGTCGCGGACAGAACTACAATGAGCAGTTCTTC

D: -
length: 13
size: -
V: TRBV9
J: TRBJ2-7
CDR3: CASSVGPSYEQYF
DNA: TGTGCCAGCAGCGTAGGTCCGAGCTACGAGCAGTACTTC

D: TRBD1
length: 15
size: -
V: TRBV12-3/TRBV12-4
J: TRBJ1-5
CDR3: CASTKTGSGNQPQHF
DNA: TGTGCCAGCACCAAGACAGGGAGTGGCAATCAGCCCCAGCATTTT

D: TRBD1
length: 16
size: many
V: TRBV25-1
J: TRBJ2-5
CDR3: CASGGTGGAPLETQYF
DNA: TGTGCCAGCGGGGGGACAGGGGGCGCTCCCCTTGAGACCCAGTACTTC

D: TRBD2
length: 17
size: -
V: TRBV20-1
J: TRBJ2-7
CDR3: CSASNSGAGRVRNEQYF
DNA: TGCAGTGCTAGCAACTCCGGGGCAGGGAGGGTCAGGAACGAGCAGTACTTC

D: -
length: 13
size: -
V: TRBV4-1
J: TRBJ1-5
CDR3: CASSDDAGQPQHF
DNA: TGCGCCAGCAGCGACGACGCGGGTCAGCCCCAGCATTTT

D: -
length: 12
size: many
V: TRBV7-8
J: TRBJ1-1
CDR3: CASSLVEQGQFF
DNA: TGTGCCAGCAGCTTAGTAGAACAGGGACAATTTTTC

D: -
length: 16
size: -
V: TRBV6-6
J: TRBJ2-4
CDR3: CASSYSRTTTKNIQYF
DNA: TGTGCCAGCAGTTACTCGAGAACAACTACCAAAAACATTCAGTACTTC

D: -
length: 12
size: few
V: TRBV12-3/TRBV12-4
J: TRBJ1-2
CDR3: CASSLSRAGYTF
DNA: TGTGCCAGCAGTTTATCGAGGGCCGGCTACACCTTC

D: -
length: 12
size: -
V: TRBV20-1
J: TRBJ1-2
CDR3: CSARAQAYGYTF
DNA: TGCAGTGCTAGAGCGCAGGCGTATGGCTACACCTTC

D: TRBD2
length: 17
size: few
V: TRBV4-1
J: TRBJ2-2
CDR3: CASSHPGSGGATGELFF
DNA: TGCGCCAGCAGCCACCCGGGTAGCGGGGGGGCCACCGGGGAGCTGTTTTTT

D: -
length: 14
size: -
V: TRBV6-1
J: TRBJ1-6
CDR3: CAITWDGHNSPLHF
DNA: TGTGCCATCACATGGGACGGCCACAATTCACCCCTCCACTTT

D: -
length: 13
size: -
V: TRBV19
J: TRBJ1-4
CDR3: CAGQVAGDEKLFF
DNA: TGTGCAGGACAAGTCGCAGGGGATGAAAAACTGTTTTTT

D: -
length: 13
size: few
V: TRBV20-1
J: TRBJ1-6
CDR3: CSARDASWGTLHF
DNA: TGCAGTGCTAGAGATGCGAGTTGGGGGACCCTCCACTTT

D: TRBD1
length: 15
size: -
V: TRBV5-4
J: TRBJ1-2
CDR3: CASSHSGTGGVGYTF
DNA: TGTGCCAGCAGCCATTCCGGGACAGGGGGCGTAGGCTACACCTTC

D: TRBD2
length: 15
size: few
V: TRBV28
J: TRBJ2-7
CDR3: CASSPPGLGGYEQYF
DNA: TGTGCCAGCAGTCCTCCGGGACTAGGAGGGTACGAGCAGTACTTC

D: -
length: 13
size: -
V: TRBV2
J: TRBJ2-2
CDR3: CASRAENTGELFF
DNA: TGTGCCAGCAGGGCGGAGAACACCGGGGAGCTGTTTTTT

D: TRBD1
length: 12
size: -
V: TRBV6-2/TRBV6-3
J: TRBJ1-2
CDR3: CASSQQGSGYTF
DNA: TGTGCCAGCAGCCAACAGGGGAGCGGCTACACCTTC

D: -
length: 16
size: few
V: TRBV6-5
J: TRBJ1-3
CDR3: CASSYSAGSSGNTIYF
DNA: TGTGCCAGCAGTTACTCGGCGGGCAGCTCTGGAAACACCATATATTTT

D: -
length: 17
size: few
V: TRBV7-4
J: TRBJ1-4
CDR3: CASSTGTPRASNEKLFF
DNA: TGTGCCAGCAGCACCGGTACCCCCAGGGCCTCTAATGAAAAACTGTTTTTT

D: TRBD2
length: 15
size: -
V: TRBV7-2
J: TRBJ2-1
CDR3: CASSLISGGENEQFF
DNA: TGTGCCAGCAGCTTGATAAGCGGGGGGGAGAATGAGCAGTTCTTC

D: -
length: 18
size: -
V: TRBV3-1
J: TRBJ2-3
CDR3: CASSQAATAIIYTDTQYF
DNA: TGTGCCAGCAGCCAAGCCGCGACAGCCATAATCTACACAGATACGCAGTATTTT

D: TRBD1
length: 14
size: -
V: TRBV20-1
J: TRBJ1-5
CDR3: CSAPYRTGDQPQHF
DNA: TGCAGTGCCCCTTACCGGACAGGGGATCAGCCCCAGCATTTT

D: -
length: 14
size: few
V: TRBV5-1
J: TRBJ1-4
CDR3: CASSLETVNEKLFF
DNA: TGCGCCAGCAGCTTGGAGACAGTAAATGAAAAACTGTTTTTT

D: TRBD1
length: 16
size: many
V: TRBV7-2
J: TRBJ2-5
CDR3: CASSLLGQGAAETQYF
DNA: TGTGCCAGCAGCTTGCTGGGACAGGGGGCAGCGGAGACCCAGTACTTC

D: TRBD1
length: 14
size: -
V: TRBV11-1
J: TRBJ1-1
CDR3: CASSPRDRVTEAFF
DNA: TGTGCCAGCAGCCCAAGGGACAGGGTTACTGAAGCTTTCTTT

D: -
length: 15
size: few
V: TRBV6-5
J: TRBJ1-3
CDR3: CASSYSTRGTNTIYF
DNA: TGTGCCAGCAGTTACTCGACGAGGGGAACTAACACCATATATTTT

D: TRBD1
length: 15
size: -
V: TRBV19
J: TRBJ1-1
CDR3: CASNGRGPLNTEAFF
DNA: TGTGCCAGTAATGGCAGGGGGCCCTTGAACACTGAAGCTTTCTTT

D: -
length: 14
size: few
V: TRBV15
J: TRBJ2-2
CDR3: CATKDWERYGELFF
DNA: TGTGCCACCAAAGACTGGGAACGGTACGGGGAGCTGTTTTTT

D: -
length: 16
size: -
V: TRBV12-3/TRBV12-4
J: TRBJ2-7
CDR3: CASSLAIGAGDYEQYF
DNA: TGTGCCAGCAGTTTAGCGATCGGGGCAGGGGACTACGAGCAGTACTTC

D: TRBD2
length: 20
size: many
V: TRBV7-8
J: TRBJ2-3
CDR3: CASSFQIRLAGGLKADTQYF
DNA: TGTGCCAGCAGTTTTCAAATAAGACTAGCGGGGGGGTTAAAGGCAGATACGCAGTATTTT

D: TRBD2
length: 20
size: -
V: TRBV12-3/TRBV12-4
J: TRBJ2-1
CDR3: CASSFRTVFSSGGAANVQFF
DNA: TGTGCCAGCAGTTTCCGCACGGTTTTTTCTAGCGGGGGGGCGGCGAATGTGCAGTTCTTC

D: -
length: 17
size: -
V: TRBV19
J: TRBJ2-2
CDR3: CASSFSGPNANTGELFF
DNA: TGTGCCAGTAGTTTCTCCGGCCCCAACGCGAACACCGGGGAGCTGTTTTTT

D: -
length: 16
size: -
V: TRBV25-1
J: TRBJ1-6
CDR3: CASSEAGGRGNSPLHF
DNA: TGTGCCAGCAGTGAAGCGGGGGGCAGGGGTAATTCACCCCTCCACTTT

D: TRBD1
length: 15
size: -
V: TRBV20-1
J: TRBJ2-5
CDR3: CSATGTGRSGETQYF
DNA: TGCAGTGCTACCGGGACAGGGAGGTCCGGGGAGACCCAGTACTTC

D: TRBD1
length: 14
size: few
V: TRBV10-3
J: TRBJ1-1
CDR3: CAIRTGGDPAEAFF
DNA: TGTGCCATCAGGACAGGGGGCGATCCCGCTGAAGCTTTCTTT

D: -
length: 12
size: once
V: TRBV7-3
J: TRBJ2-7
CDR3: CASPLGSYEQYF
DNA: TGTGCCAGCCCACTAGGGAGTTACGAGCAGTACTTC

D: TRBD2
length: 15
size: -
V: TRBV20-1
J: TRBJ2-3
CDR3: CSARELRTSGDTQYF
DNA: TGCAGTGCTAGAGAACTAAGGACTAGCGGGGATACGCAGTATTTT

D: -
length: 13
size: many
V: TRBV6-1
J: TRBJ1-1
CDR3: CANKGEGNTEAFF
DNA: TGTGCCAACAAGGGGGAGGGGAACACTGAAGCTTTCTTT

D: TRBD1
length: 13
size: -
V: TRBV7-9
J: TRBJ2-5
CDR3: CASSPWTGETQYF
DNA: TGTGCCAGCAGCCCTTGGACAGGGGAGACCCAGTACTTC

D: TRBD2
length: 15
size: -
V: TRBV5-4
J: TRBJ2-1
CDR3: CASSTGLAGADRQFF
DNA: TGTGCCAGCAGCACCGGACTAGCGGGGGCCGATAGGCAGTTCTTC

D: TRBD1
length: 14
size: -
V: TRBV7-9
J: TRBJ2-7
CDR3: CASSYPGGSYEQYF
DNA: TGTGCCAGCAGCTACCCAGGGGGCTCCTACGAGCAGTACTTC

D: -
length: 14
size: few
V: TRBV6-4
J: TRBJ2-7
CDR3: CASSESGRPYEQYF
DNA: TGTGCCAGCAGTGAAAGTGGGCGTCCCTACGAGCAGTACTTC

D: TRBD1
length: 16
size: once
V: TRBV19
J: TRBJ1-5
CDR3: CASSAQGQVSNQPQHF
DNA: TGTGCCAGTAGTGCTCAGGGACAGGTCAGCAATCAGCCCCAGCATTTT

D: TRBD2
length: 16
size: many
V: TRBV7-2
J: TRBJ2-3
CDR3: CASSLGLAAYTDTQYF
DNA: TGTGCCAGCAGCTTGGGACTAGCGGCTTACACAGATACGCAGTATTTT

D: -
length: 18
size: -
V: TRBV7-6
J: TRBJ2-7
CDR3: CASSLRGGGVLGAYEQYF
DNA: TGTGCCAGCAGCTTAAGGGGGGGGGGGGTATTAGGGGCCTACGAGCAGTACTTC

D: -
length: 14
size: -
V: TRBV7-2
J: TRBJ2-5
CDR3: CASSLAGRHETQYF
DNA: TGTGCCAGCAGCTTAGCGGGGCGGCACGAGACCCAGTACTTC

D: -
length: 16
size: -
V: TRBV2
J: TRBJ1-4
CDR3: CASSRGLSPEDEKLFF
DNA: TGTGCCAGCAGCCGTGGATTGTCTCCTGAGGATGAAAAACTGTTTTTT

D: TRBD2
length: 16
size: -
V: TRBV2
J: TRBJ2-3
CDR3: CASTRTSGGTPDTQYF
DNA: TGTGCCAGCACCAGGACTAGCGGGGGCACCCCGGATACGCAGTATTTT

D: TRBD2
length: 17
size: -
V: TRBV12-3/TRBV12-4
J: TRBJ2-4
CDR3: CASSRTSGGAQLNIQYF
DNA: TGTGCCAGCAGTAGAACTAGCGGGGGGGCCCAGCTAAACATTCAGTACTTC

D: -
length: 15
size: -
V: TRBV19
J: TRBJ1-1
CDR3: CASSIRGAGNTEAFF
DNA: TGTGCCAGTAGTATTCGTGGGGCAGGAAACACTGAAGCTTTCTTT

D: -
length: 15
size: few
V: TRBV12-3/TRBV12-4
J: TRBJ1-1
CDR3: CASSFAPWGNTEAFF
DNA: TGTGCCAGCAGTTTTGCCCCCTGGGGGAACACTGAAGCTTTCTTT